This TCR beta chain was identified in a study of T cell repertoires in cytomegalovirus infection. Each CDR3 protein gets one entry after TCRdb re-called the reads with MiXCR. In the table there are approximately 630,000 distinct CDR3 sequences, 24% of which are singletons. The V end was cut by 7 bases, the J end by 5 bases, with 19 bases between. Germline loops: CDR1 SEHNR, CDR2 FQNEAQ (reference sequence). The CDR3 runs 15 residues. This clonotype has a handful of counts. J is TRBJ2-3 and V is TRBV7-9; D ambiguous. The sequencing input was CD8+ T cells from PBMCs. The TCR originated in a human donor in good health (CMV status not recorded). Some clones in this sample may be carry-over from other donors' samples. The CDR3 reads CASTLGDLTQDTQYF. The CDR3 DNA reads as TGTGCCAGCACCCTTGGGGATCTGACACAAGATACGCAGTATTTT.